Given below is one T cell receptor beta chain in context. V was clipped by 4 bases and J by 3 bases; unmatched bases: 6. The CDR3 consists of 15 residues. CDR1 MNHNY and CDR2 SVGAGI come from the germline V gene (reference sequence). PCR was performed a second time for about 7 to 12 cycles using a sample-barcoded 5' primer and a J-beta primer mix. TCRdb recomputed calls from the 5' RACE reads with MiXCR, one row per CDR3 protein. The data hold 1.6 million or so distinct CDR3 sequences, with about 31% observed a single time. These data are taken from a study of blood T cells in healthy people across ages.

The receptor comes from a woman aged 25 to 39 in good health. This chain connects TRBV6-6 to TRBJ2-5, with TRBD2 matching over 9 bases. The sample comprised blood. The CDR3 DNA reads as TGTGCCAGCAGTTGGCTAGCGGGGACCAAAGAGACCCAGTACTTC. It specifies CASSWLAGTKETQYF.